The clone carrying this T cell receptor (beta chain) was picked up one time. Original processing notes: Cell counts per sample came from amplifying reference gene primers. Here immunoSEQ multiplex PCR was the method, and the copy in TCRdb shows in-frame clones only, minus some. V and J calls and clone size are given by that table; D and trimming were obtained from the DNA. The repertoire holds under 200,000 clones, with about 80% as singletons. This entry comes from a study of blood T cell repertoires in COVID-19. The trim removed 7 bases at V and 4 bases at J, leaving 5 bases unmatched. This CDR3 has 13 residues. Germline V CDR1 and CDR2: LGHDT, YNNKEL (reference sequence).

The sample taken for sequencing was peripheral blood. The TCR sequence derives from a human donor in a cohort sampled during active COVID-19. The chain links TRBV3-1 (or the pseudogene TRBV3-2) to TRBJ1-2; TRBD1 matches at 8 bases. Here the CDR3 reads CASNLGQGYGYTF. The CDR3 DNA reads TGTGCCAGCAACCTAGGACAGGGCTATGGCTACACCTTC.